One sample yielded the 15 T cell receptor beta chains listed below, sequenced in a study of post-analysis software for immune sequencing data. The study, taken as a whole, reports: With TRBV5-6, TRBV5-1 and TRBV20-1 included, roughly five TRBV segments were more frequent in patients than in controls.

Their specific antigens are unknown. Libraries were made from TCR beta cDNA, and they carried unique molecular identifiers. TCRdb used MiXCR to reprocess the PCR reads, holding one entry per CDR3 protein. The top ten clones hold approximately 6% of a sample with roughly 540,000 distinct CDR3 sequences, less than 40% of them seen once. Sequences were obtained from blood. The origin of the receptors is a girl aged 2 to 17 with multiple sclerosis.

This rearrangement joins TRBV20-1 to TRBJ2-7, with D perhaps TRBD1 (6 bases). The V and J ends lost 0 bases and 2 bases respectively, with 14 bases between them. The CDR3 contains 15 residues. CDR1 DFQATT and CDR2 SNEGSKA come from the germline V gene (reference sequence). Here the CDR3 DNA reads TGCAGTGCTAGAGATCCGCGGACAGCCACCTACGAGCAGTACTTC. Translation gives CSARDPRTATYEQYF.

V is TRBV5-1 and J is TRBJ1-1, with 9 bases aligning to TRBD1. Germline CDR1 is SGHRS and CDR2 is YFSETQ. This CDR3 has 19 amino acids. V was pared by 2 bases and J by 3 bases, with 17 bases of the junction left unmatched. The CDR3 reads CASSFGTGTSRPMDTEAFF. The CDR3 coding sequence is TGCGCCAGCAGCTTCGGGACAGGGACGAGCAGACCCATGGACACTGAAGCTTTCTTT.

CDR3 in amino acids: CASSKDRVGDEQFF. CDR3 sequence (DNA): TGTGCCAGCAGCAAGGACAGGGTTGGTGATGAGCAGTTCTTC. V usage is TRBV7-2 and J usage is TRBJ2-1, with TRBD1 identical over 8 bases. This CDR3 region has 14 residues. The germline CDR1 and CDR2 sequences are SGHTA and FQGNSA. V lost 5 bases to trimming and J lost 8 bases; unmatched junction nucleotides: 8.

The table lists this clonotype with many counts. The chain is built from TRBV5-5 and TRBJ2-5; 7 bases align to TRBD1. CDR3 length: 14 residues. Germline V gene sequence: CDR1 SGHKS, CDR2 YYEKEE (reference sequence). Germline trimming cut 4 bases from V and 2 bases from J; bases unmatched to any gene: 5. For the CDR3, the DNA is TGTGCCAGCAGCAATCAGGACAGGCAAGAGACCCAGTACTTC. Translation gives CASSNQDRQETQYF. Looking up the rest from reference TRBV5-5 and TRBJ2-5 gives the full variable domain: DAGVTQSPTHLIKTRGQQVTLRCSPISGHKSVSWYQQVLGQGPQFIFQYYEKEERGRGNFPDRFSARQFPNYSSELNVNALLLGDSALYLCASSNQDRQETQYFGPGTRLLVL.

This chain uses TRBV7-2 with TRBJ1-2, with unresolved D. V was pared by 5 bases and J by 4 bases, with 23 bases between. The CDR3 covers 17 residues. Germline CDR1 reads SGHTA; CDR2 reads FQGNSA. The CDR3 sequence: CASSGSGVAGSPYGYTF. The CDR3 DNA is TGTGCCAGCAGCGGATCGGGCGTGGCTGGGTCCCCCTATGGCTACACCTTC.

This clonotype was detected only a few times. J is TRBJ2-5 and V is TRBV20-1; the match to TRBD2 covers 7 bases. The junction had 6 bases not matched to a gene; V was cut back by 2 bases and J by 3 bases. Germline CDR1 reads DFQATT; CDR2 reads SNEGSKA (reference sequence). This CDR3 is 14 amino acids long. CDR3 nucleotides: TGCAGTGCTAGAACGAGCGGGGAGGAAGAGACCCAGTACTTC. Encoded protein: CSARTSGEEETQYF.

This sequence joins TRBV20-1 and TRBJ2-7; D remains ambiguous. Deletions cut 0 bases from V and 1 base from J, with 13 bases between. Germline V gene data show CDR1 as DFQATT and CDR2 as SNEGSKA (reference sequence). The CDR3 is 15 amino acids. DNA of the CDR3: TGCAGTGCTAGAGAAGGTCCCATTTATTCCTACGAGCAGTACTTC. Translating it yields CSAREGPIYSYEQYF.

This clonotype was seen at least ten times. This sequence joins TRBV7-8 and TRBJ2-1; unclear D gene. Germline assignment: CDR1 SGHVS and CDR2 FQNEAQ. CDR3 length equals 15 residues. Trimming cost V 2 bases and J 0 bases, with 8 bases left between them. This chain's CDR3 is CASSLYGSSYNEQFF. The CDR3 DNA is TGTGCCAGCAGCTTATACGGAAGCTCCTACAATGAGCAGTTCTTC. The entire variable domain, with the rest obtained from reference TRBV7-8 and TRBJ2-1, is as follows: GAGVSQSPRYKVAKRGQDVALRCDPISGHVSLFWYQQALGQGPEFLTYFQNEAQLDKSGLPSDRFFAERPEGSVSTLKIQRTQQEDSAVYLCASSLYGSSYNEQFFGPGTRLTVL.

This clonotype turned up a few times. CDR3: CASSKGQSTDTQYF. For the CDR3, the DNA is TGCGCCAGCAGCAAGGGACAGAGCACAGATACGCAGTATTTT. V gene TRBV10-1 combines with J gene TRBJ2-3; 7 bases are shared with TRBD1. This CDR3 is 14 amino acids long. Germline CDR1 reads WNHNN; CDR2 reads SYGVQD (reference sequence). V was clipped by 6 bases and J by 0 bases; unmatched bases: 3.

CDR3 nucleotide sequence: TGTGCCAGCAGAGACCGGCAGGGGGCTGAAGCTTTCTTT. Amino acids: CASRDRQGAEAFF. V gene TRBV28 combines with J gene TRBJ1-1, with 7 bases that match TRBD1. With 6 bases clipped from V and 6 bases from J, the junction kept 7 bases outside the gene matches. Germline values: CDR1 MDHEN, CDR2 SYDVKM. The CDR3 contains 13 residues.

The V call is TRBV6-5, the J call TRBJ2-5; D is perhaps TRBD2 (6 bases). V lost 4 bases to trimming and J lost 1 base, with 13 bases between them. This CDR3 contains 15 residues. CDR1 MNHEY and CDR2 SVGAGI come from the germline V gene. This chain's CDR3 is CASSSADGGQETQYF. The DNA of the CDR3 is TGTGCCAGCAGTTCCGCCGACGGGGGCCAAGAGACCCAGTACTTC.

The chain couples TRBV18 to TRBJ1-1; D is unresolved. The CDR3 has 16 residues. V lost 0 bases, J lost 0 bases, and 11 bases lay in between. Germline loops: CDR1 KGHSH, CDR2 LQKENI. In nucleotides, the CDR3 is TGTGCCAGCTCACCACCGGGGTGGGTGATGAACACTGAAGCTTTCTTT. Protein sequence: CASSPPGWVMNTEAFF. The full variable domain, in which reference TRBV18 and TRBJ1-1 provide the parts outside the CDR3, is NAGVMQNPRHLVRRRGQEARLRCSPMKGHSHVYWYRQLPEEGLKFMVYLQKENIIDESGMPKERFSAEFPKEGPSILRIQQVVRGDSAAYFCASSPPGWVMNTEAFFGQGTRLTVV.

The rearrangement links TRBV14 to TRBJ2-6, with D possibly matching TRBD2 (6 bases). From germline, CDR1 is SGHDN and CDR2 FVKESK. The CDR3 consists of 20 residues. Between the trimmed V and J ends, which lost 0 bases and 0 bases, there was a span of 18 bases. CDR3 in amino acids: CASSQDDRDSSSSGANVLTF. The CDR3 nucleotides read TGTGCCAGCAGCCAAGACGATAGGGACTCCTCTTCCTCTGGGGCCAACGTCCTGACTTTC. Variable domain in full (rest from reference TRBV14 and TRBJ2-6): EAGVTQFPSHSVIEKGQTVTLRCDPISGHDNLYWYRRVMGKEIKFLLHFVKESKQDESGMPNNRFLAERTGGTYSTLKVQPAELEDSGVYFCASSQDDRDSSSSGANVLTFGAGSRLTVL.

For this clonotype: The germline gene is not matched at one end of the junction; a read error may be the cause. The V and J genes are TRBV6-5 and TRBJ2-7, with 9 bases matching TRBD1. Germline V gene lookup returns CDR1 MNHEY and CDR2 SVGAGI. This CDR3 contains 14 residues. CDR3 sequence: CTSSYSDRGNEQYF. The DNA of the CDR3 is TGTACCAGCAGTTATTCAGACAGGGGGAACGAGCAGTACTTC.

Remarks on this clonotype: This could be a read error, since a much larger clone is one nucleotide away. V gene TRBV27 combines with J gene TRBJ2-7; D is undetermined. The CDR3 sequence is 14 residues long. Germline CDR1 is MNHEY and CDR2 is SMNVEV (reference sequence). Trimming took off 7 bases at V and 5 bases at J, with 18 bases between the two ends. The CDR3: CASTPYIAPNEQYF. The CDR3, as DNA: TGTGCCAGCACCCCCTACATCGCACCAAACGAGCAGTACTTC.